The sequence of this T cell receptor beta chain was determined in a study of technical replicates of blood from a handful of donors. Here immunoSEQ multiplex PCR was the method, and the copy in TCRdb shows in-frame clones only, minus some. Found here are over 70,000 clones, nearly 98% of them singletons; the top ten hold approximately 0.2%. The V gene lost 5 bases and the J gene lost 8 bases, with 18 bases spanning the gap. CDR3 length equals 14 residues. Germline loops: CDR1 SNHLY, CDR2 FYNNEI. The source of this sequence is a human donor in good health. The gene calls are TRBV2 and TRBJ1-2, with D uncertain. Sequencing input: T cells isolated from PBMCs. In DNA, the CDR3 is TGTGCCAGCAGTCGGGGAACTTACCTCGAGGGCTACACCTTC. This translates into CASSRGTYLEGYTF. The whole variable domain, filled in from reference TRBV2 and TRBJ1-2, reads EPEVTQTPSHQVTQMGQEVILRCVPISNHLYFYWYRQILGQKVEFLVSFYNNEISEKSEIFDDQFSVERPDGSNFTLKIRSTKLEDSAMYFCASSRGTYLEGYTFGSGTRLTVV.